The subject of this entry is one TCR beta chain. This clonotype was detected only a few times. Its target antigen remains unknown. Per-base qualities were not stored, and no clone one base away is much larger. The data were taken from a study of vaccination and CD4 T cells after COVID-19 (dated by TCRdb to between 2021 and 2024). As for the study more broadly: Every convalescent patient had a positive nasal swab PCR test for SARS-CoV-2, with mild disease in 9 or 10 patients and severe disease in one. The convalescent cohort comprised six males and four females, including two Hispanic individuals, seven Caucasians, two Asians and one multiracial person. The time from the second vaccine dose to post-vaccine blood sampling had a median of roughly 70 days and ranged from about 14 to 250 days. The spike-specific CD4+ TCR repertoire was compared before and after mRNA vaccination in about nine COVID-19 convalescent patients and 4 infection-naive healthy vaccine recipients. Each participant got two doses of either the Pfizer-BioNTech BNT162b2 vaccine (n=8) or the Moderna mRNA-1273 vaccine (n=2). Post-COVID blood samples were collected from convalescent patients a median of about 92 days after diagnosis, with a range of about 30 to 161 days. Culture stimuli were overlapping spike peptide pools from SARS-CoV-2 and from the common cold coronaviruses HCoV-NL63, HCoV-OC43 and HCoV-229E. Control cultures used a CEFX viral epitope pool as positive control, an HIV-1 Nef peptide pool as negative control, or no peptide.

The label giving this sample's treatment or condition can be read as: roughly 10-day PBMC culture with coronavirus spike peptide pools or control peptides (ViraFEST assay). The study used the ViraFEST assay, which expanded antigen-specific T cells with peptide pools and then identified expanded clonotypes by TCR sequencing. The convalescent patients' positive SARS-CoV-2 PCR tests fell between March and December 2020, which was before the Alpha, Beta and Delta variants emerged in the United States. Each well held approximately 2 million PBMCs cultured in IMDM containing roughly 5.5% human AB serum and approximately 9.6 IU/ml IL-2, with 9 to 10 ug/ml peptide pools added. On days 3 and 7, half of the culture medium was replaced with fresh IL-2-containing medium. CD4+ T cells were isolated after around 9 days of culture through negative selection using the EasySep CD4+ T cell isolation kit. Ficoll-Paque Plus gradient centrifugation was used to isolate PBMCs from whole blood, and the isolated PBMCs were then either used fresh or cryopreserved at -140C. In general, triplicate wells were set up for every culture condition.

Trimming removed 1 base from V and 9 bases from J, leaving 14 bases between the germline ends. The CDR1 and CDR2 encoded by the germline V gene (reference sequence) are SGHNT and YYREEE. The CDR3, cysteine through phenylalanine, is 15 amino acids long. The entry retains the CDR3 DNA only, 45 bases that are in frame from base 1. Library generation was performed with PCR. DNA from cultured CD4+ T cells was subjected to TCR sequencing with the Oncomine TCR Beta short-read assay at the Johns Hopkins FTIC core. The QIAamp micro DNA kit was used to extract genomic DNA from the cultured CD4+ T cells. Oncomine TCR Beta libraries made from cultured CD4+ T cells were pooled using unique dual indexes and sequenced on an Illumina iSeq 100. The paper's data handling went like this. Non-productive sequences were filtered out, and CDR3s that did not start with C, did not end with F or W, or were shorter than 7 amino acids were discarded. Antigen-specific clonotypes were identified with the MANAFEST web application by comparing peptide-stimulated wells with reference and other culture wells. An FDR below 0.05, an odds ratio above 5, and a productive frequency above 0.1% in at least two of three replicate wells were required for clones to be considered positive. Clonotypes that were significantly expanded in both SARS-CoV-2 spike wells and at least one common cold coronavirus spike condition were defined as cross-reactive. Levenshtein distances (stringdist) and unrooted phylogenetic trees (ape) in R version 3.6.1 were used to assess CDR3 homology. TCRdb reanalyzed the raw reads on its own, using fastp at Q25 for trimming and MiXCR for clone calling, and kept in-frame beta chains. Here each entry gathers all rows of one CDR3 protein and keeps the most common genes and DNA. TCRdb's processing, not the study's, gives the V and J calls here. In all, the sample holds about 22,000 distinct CDR3 sequences, and 40% to 60% of those were seen once. Approximately 9.4% of the sample goes to the ten largest clones.

General findings and caveats noted by the study authors: Nearly all vaccine-specific clones in convalescent patients (304 of 307) were mono-reactive for SARS-CoV-2 spike rather than cross-reactive with common cold coronaviruses. Although the median number of SARS-CoV-2-reactive clonotypes went up from roughly 19 after infection to 35 to 40 after vaccination, the increase was not significant. Among convalescent patients, a median about 90% of the SARS-CoV-2-reactive clones seen after vaccination appeared only after vaccination, which suggests priming specific to the vaccine. Only a relatively small number of convalescent patients were included in the study, and early timepoints following natural infection were not analyzed.

Sequencing was carried out using CD4+ T cells from blood, cultured in vitro. In this chain, TRBV5-4 is recombined with TRBJ1-6; 5 matching bases give a weak D call of TRBD1. This sequence was found in a human donor who had recovered from COVID-19. CDR3 protein: CASSLQQGSRSPLHF. The DNA is as follows: TGTGCCAGCAGCTTGCAGCAGGGTAGCCGTTCACCCCTCCACTTT. Reference TRBV5-4 and TRBJ1-6 genes cover what lies past the CDR3, so the full variable domain is ETGVTQSPTHLIKTRGQQVTLRCSSQSGHNTVSWYQQALGQGPQFIFQYYREEENGRGNFPPRFSGLQFPNYSSELNVNALELDDSALYLCASSLQQGSRSPLHFGNGTRLTVT.